Included here is one T cell receptor beta chain sequence, with context. This clonotype has a count of ten or more. Its binding antigen is unknown. Qualities for individual bases were not recorded, and no much larger clone is one base off. Germline trimming: 7 bases from V, 4 bases from J; junction bases outside gene matches: 10. The germline V gene supplies CDR1 MGHRA and CDR2 YSYEKL. Including the terminal cysteine and phenylalanine, the CDR3 comprises 15 residues. Only the CDR3 region is kept as DNA, spanning 45 bases read in frame from base 1. The data belong to a study of patients and donors after allogeneic stem cell transplantation (dated by TCRdb to about 2020). The library was obtained by RT-PCR. TCRdb shows the sequencer as NextSeq 550. TCRdb handled the public reads itself, with Q25 trimming in fastp and clone calling in MiXCR, and kept productive beta chains. A single entry per CDR3 protein holds the most common genes and DNA from its merged rows. The sample profile shows roughly 880,000 distinct CDR3 sequences; 15% to 20% of them were found once. The ten biggest clones cover around 5.5% of the sample.

The material sequenced was blood, either unsorted or a sorted T cell fraction (not recorded which). The rearranged segments are TRBV4-1 and TRBJ2-1; 7 junctional bases match TRBD2. The sequence was obtained from a human donor who was either an allogeneic HSCT recipient or a stem cell or donor lymphocyte infusion donor (not recorded which). It is not recorded whose cells these are; they may come from a transplant donor. The CDR3 corresponds to CASTPSPSGYNEQFF. The nucleotides are TGCGCCAGCACCCCAAGTCCTAGCGGTTACAATGAGCAGTTCTTC.